Included here is one T cell receptor beta chain sequence, with context. Its antigen is undetermined. This sample stems from a study of siplizumab effects on memory and regulatory T cells. Findings and caveats of the study: Mappable alloreactive CD4+ clones averaged approximately 62% Treg-derived with siplizumab versus about 30% in controls.

Germline V CDR1 and CDR2: MNHEY, SVGAGI. V was pared by 5 bases and J by 6 bases, with 5 bases between. The CDR3 consists of 11 residues. Produced via immunoSEQ multiplex PCR; TCRdb's table is partial and in-frame only. Of around 100,000 clones in the sample, approximately 91% are singletons; the top ten hold over 0.12%. The sequencing input was CD4+ T cells sorted from blood. The sequence was collected from a human donor in good health. V gene TRBV6-5 combines with J gene TRBJ1-5; no clear D. The CDR3 sequence is CASSDPQPQHF. The CDR3 DNA is TGTGCCAGCAGTGATCCTCAGCCCCAGCATTTT.